Presented here are 15 T cell receptor beta chains from one specimen sequenced in a study of identical twins. MiXCR was run by TCRdb on the 5' RACE reads, yielding one entry per CDR3 protein. The table includes about 570,000 distinct CDR3 sequences, roughly 9.9% detected once. This same sample was also part of a study on yellow fever vaccine responses in identical twins.

Sequenced sample: PBMCs. The source of these receptors is a woman younger than 35 in good health.

This clonotype was observed many times. This chain links TRBV6-1 with TRBJ1-1; TRBD1 aligns across 7 bases. J was trimmed by 4 bases and V by 5 bases; bases with no gene match: 13. This CDR3 has 16 amino acids. The germline V gene has CDR1 MNHNS and CDR2 SASEGT. CDR3: CASSKRQGLGSTEAFF. The CDR3 DNA sequence: TGTGCCAGCAGTAAACGACAGGGTTTAGGTTCCACTGAAGCTTTCTTT.

This clonotype was counted many times. This sequence joins TRBV12-3 or TRBV12-4 and TRBJ2-5; 7 bases map to TRBD1. The CDR3 sequence is 11 residues long. V lost 6 bases to trimming and J lost 9 bases; unmatched junction nucleotides: 4. The CDR3 nucleotides are TGTGCCAGCAGCTCCCAGGGGGCCCAGTACTTC. It yields the protein CASSSQGAQYF.

This clonotype has more than one count but fewer than ten. The chain links TRBV20-1 to TRBJ2-7; 7 bases match TRBD1. CDR3 length: 14 residues. V gave up 3 bases and J gave up 3 bases; unmatched junction bases: 8. Germline V gene sequence: CDR1 DFQATT, CDR2 SNEGSKA (reference sequence). CDR3 residues: CSARPPGQIYEQYF. The CDR3 DNA is TGCAGTGCTAGGCCTCCGGGACAGATCTACGAGCAGTACTTC.

This clonotype was seen only a few times. V is TRBV29-1 and J is TRBJ2-1; the match to TRBD2 covers 13 bases. This CDR3 comprises 15 residues. J gave up 2 bases and V 4 bases, and 2 bases lay outside the gene matches. Germline V gene lookup returns CDR1 SQVTM and CDR2 ANQGSEA. CDR3 in amino acids: CSVVGTSGAYNEQFF. The CDR3 nucleotides read TGCAGCGTTGTCGGGACTAGCGGGGCCTACAATGAGCAGTTCTTC.

This clonotype was observed a few times. The V call is TRBV7-9, the J call TRBJ2-1, with D possibly matching TRBD2 (5 bases). Germline lookup yields CDR1 SEHNR and CDR2 FQNEAQ (reference sequence). This CDR3 comprises 14 residues. Deletions cut 4 bases from V and 11 bases from J, with 18 bases between. The CDR3: CASSSPYGEGKQFF. CDR3 nucleotides: TGTGCCAGCAGCTCTCCCTATGGAGAGGGAAAGCAGTTCTTC.

The chain carries TRBV3-1 and TRBJ2-1, with D hard to call. Trimming removed 1 base from V and 7 bases from J, with 14 bases in between. Germline V gives CDR1 LGHDT, CDR2 YNNKEL (reference sequence). This CDR3 has 15 residues. The chain's CDR3 is CASSQVGLWANEQFF. In nucleotides, the CDR3 is TGTGCCAGCAGCCAAGTCGGGCTCTGGGCTAATGAGCAGTTCTTC.

The CDR3 is CASSQGPAGGAEETQYF. As DNA, the CDR3 is TGCGCCAGCAGCCAAGGGCCAGCGGGAGGCGCCGAAGAGACCCAGTACTTC. The V call is TRBV4-1, the J call TRBJ2-5; TRBD2 matches at 9 bases. Germline lookup yields CDR1 MGHRA and CDR2 YSYEKL. There are 17 residues in the CDR3. The V and J ends lost 1 base and 3 bases, in that order; junction bases with no gene match: 9.

The chain joins TRBV10-3 to TRBJ1-1, with D hard to call. The germline CDR1 and CDR2 sequences are ENHRY and SYGVKD. Trimming took off 4 bases at V and 1 base at J, with 10 bases between the two ends. The CDR3 has 14 residues. The CDR3 region has the DNA TGTGCCATCAGTGGTACCGTGGGGAACACTGAAGCTTTCTTT. Translated, it gives CAISGTVGNTEAFF.

The table lists this clonotype with many counts. The rearrangement links TRBV6-1 to TRBJ1-6, with 9 nucleotides matching TRBD1. The CDR3 sequence is 15 residues long. In germline, CDR1 is MNHNS, CDR2 SASEGT. Losses at the gene ends were 5 bases for V and 7 bases for J; bases not matched to a gene: 6. DNA for the CDR3: TGTGCCAGCAGTCGGGACAGGGTTGAGAATTCACCCCTCCACTTT. Its protein is CASSRDRVENSPLHF.

This clonotype occurred a few times. The genes are TRBV11-2 and TRBJ2-2, with 8 bases that match TRBD1. J gave up 0 bases and V 5 bases, and 5 bases lay outside the gene matches. The CDR3 covers 16 residues. Germline values: CDR1 SGHAT, CDR2 FQNNGV. For the CDR3, the DNA is TGTGCCAGCAGCCCGCGGACAGGGACGAACACCGGGGAGCTGTTTTTT. Translating it yields CASSPRTGTNTGELFF.

This clonotype was observed many times. The rearrangement uses TRBV12-3 or TRBV12-4 and TRBJ1-4; TRBD1 matches at 8 bases. The ends lost 6 bases at V and 4 bases at J; junction bases unmatched: 7. This CDR3 spans 15 amino acids. The CDR3 spells CASSEGQAINEKLFF. DNA of the CDR3: TGTGCCAGCAGCGAGGGACAGGCTATTAATGAAAAACTGTTTTTT.

The rearrangement links TRBV5-6 to TRBJ2-1; possible D gene TRBD2, 6 bases. Germline-derived CDR1 and CDR2 are SGHDT and YYEEEE. V was shortened by 7 bases and J by 8 bases, with 19 bases between the two germline ends. The CDR3 contains 14 residues. The CDR3 region is CASGPGLFCDEQFF. DNA of the CDR3: TGTGCCAGCGGCCCCGGACTATTCTGCGATGAGCAGTTCTTC.

J is TRBJ2-1 and V is TRBV4-3; 7 nucleotides line up with TRBD2. The CDR3 contains 15 residues. Germline values: CDR1 LGHNA, CDR2 YSLEER. V trimming: 0 bases; J trimming: 4 bases; junction bases outside the gene matches: 3. CDR3 bases: TGCGCCAGCAGCCAAGACACTAGCGTTTACAATGAGCAGTTCTTC. Its protein product is CASSQDTSVYNEQFF.

In this sample, this clonotype turned up many times. CDR3 DNA sequence: TGCAGCGTTTGGACGTCGTCGTCCTACGAGCAGTACTTC. This codes for CSVWTSSSYEQYF. The genes are TRBV29-1 and TRBJ2-7; D unclear. Between the trimmed V and J ends, which lost 5 bases and 1 base, there was a span of 12 bases. This CDR3 spans 13 amino acids. CDR1 is SQVTM, CDR2 ANQGSEA, per germline.

Ten or more counts support this clonotype. The chain joins TRBV5-1 to TRBJ2-3; no definite D call. Trimming removed 0 bases from V and 6 bases from J, with 14 bases in between. This CDR3 has 15 residues. CDR1 and CDR2 (germline): SGHRS, YFSETQ. CDR3 sequence (DNA): TGCGCCAGCAGCTTGGAGTCGTCAGGTCAGGATACGCAGTATTTT. It specifies CASSLESSGQDTQYF.